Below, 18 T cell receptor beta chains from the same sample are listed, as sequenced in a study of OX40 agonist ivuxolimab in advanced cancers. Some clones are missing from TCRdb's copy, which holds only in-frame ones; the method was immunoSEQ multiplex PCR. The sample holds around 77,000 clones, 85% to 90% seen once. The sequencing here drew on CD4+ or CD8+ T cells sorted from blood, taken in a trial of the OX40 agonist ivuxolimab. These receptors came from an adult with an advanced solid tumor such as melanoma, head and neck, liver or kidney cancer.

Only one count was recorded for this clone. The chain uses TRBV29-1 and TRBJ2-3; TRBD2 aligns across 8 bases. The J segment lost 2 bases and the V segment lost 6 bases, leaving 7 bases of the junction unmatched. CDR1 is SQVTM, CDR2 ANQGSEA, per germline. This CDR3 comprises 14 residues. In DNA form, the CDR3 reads TGCAGCGTCGTCCCGGGACTAGTCACAGATACGCAGTATTTT. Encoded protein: CSVVPGLVTDTQYF.

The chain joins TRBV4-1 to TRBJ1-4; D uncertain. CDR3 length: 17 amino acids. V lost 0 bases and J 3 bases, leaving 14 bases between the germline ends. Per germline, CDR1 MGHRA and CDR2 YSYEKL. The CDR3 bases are TGCGCCAGCAGCCAAGAGGTTGACCAGGCGGCTAATGAAAAACTGTTTTTT. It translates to CASSQEVDQAANEKLFF.

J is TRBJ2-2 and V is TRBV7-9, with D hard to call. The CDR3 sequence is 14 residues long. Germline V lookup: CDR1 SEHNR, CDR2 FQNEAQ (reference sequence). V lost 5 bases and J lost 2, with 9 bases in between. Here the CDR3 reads CASSPTTNTGELFF. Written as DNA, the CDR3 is TGTGCCAGCAGCCCGACAACTAACACCGGGGAGCTGTTTTTT.

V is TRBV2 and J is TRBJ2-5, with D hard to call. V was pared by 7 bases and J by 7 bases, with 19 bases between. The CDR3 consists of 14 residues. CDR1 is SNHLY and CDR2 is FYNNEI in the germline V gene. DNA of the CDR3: TGTGCCAGCATAGTCCAGGCCCAAGGCGGGACCCAGTACTTC. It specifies CASIVQAQGGTQYF.

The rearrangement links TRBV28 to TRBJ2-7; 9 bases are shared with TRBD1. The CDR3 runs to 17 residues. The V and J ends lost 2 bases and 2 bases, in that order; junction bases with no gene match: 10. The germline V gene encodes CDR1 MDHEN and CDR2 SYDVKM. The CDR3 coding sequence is TGTGCCAGCAGTTTACTAACCGGGACAGGGACCCCCTACGAGCAGTACTTC. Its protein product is CASSLLTGTGTPYEQYF.

The CDR3 nucleotides are TGCGCCAGCAGCGCGGGTGCTGGAAACACCATATATTTT. Its protein is CASSAGAGNTIYF. The chain joins TRBV5-1 to TRBJ1-3; D not resolved. The V gene lost 4 bases and the J gene lost 2 bases, with 7 bases spanning the gap. Looked up from germline, CDR1 is SGHRS and CDR2 is YFSETQ. There are 13 residues in the CDR3.

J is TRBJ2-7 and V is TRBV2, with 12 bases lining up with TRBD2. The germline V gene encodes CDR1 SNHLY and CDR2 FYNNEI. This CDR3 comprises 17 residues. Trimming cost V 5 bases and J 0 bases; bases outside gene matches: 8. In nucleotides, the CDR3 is TGTGCCAGCAGTCAAGGGATGGGACTAGCGGGCTCCTACGAGCAGTACTTC. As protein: CASSQGMGLAGSYEQYF.

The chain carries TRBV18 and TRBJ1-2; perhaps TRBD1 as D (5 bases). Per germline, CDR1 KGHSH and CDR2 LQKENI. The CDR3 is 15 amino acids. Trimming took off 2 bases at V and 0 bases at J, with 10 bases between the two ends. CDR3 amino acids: CASSPTGVANYGYTF. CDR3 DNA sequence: TGTGCCAGCTCACCAACAGGAGTAGCTAACTATGGCTACACCTTC.

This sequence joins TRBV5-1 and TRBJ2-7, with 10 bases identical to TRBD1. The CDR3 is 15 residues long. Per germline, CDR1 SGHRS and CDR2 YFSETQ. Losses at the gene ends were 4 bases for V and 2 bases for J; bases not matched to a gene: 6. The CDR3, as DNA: TGCGCCAGCAGCCAAGGGACAGGGGTAACCTACGAGCAGTACTTC. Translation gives CASSQGTGVTYEQYF.

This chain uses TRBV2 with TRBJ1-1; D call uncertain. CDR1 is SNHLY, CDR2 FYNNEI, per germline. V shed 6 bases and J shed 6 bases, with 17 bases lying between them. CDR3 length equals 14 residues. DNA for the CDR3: TGTGCCAGCAGATCAGGACCAGGCCTCCCTGAAGCTTTCTTT. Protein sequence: CASRSGPGLPEAFF.

The CDR3 here is CASSVATSGAHEQFF. CDR3 bases: TGTGCCAGCAGCGTAGCTACTAGCGGGGCCCATGAGCAGTTCTTC. V gene TRBV9 combines with J gene TRBJ2-1, with 10 bases fitting TRBD2. With V trimmed by 0 bases and J by 8 bases, 5 bases remained unmatched. The CDR3 totals 15 residues. In germline, CDR1 is SGDLS, CDR2 YYNGEE.

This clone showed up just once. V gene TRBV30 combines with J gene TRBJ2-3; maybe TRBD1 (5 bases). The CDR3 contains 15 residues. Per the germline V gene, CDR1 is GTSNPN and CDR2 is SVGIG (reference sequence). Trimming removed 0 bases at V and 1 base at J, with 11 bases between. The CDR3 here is CAWSVLGLGTDTQYF. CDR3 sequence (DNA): TGTGCCTGGAGTGTTTTGGGGCTGGGCACAGATACGCAGTATTTT.

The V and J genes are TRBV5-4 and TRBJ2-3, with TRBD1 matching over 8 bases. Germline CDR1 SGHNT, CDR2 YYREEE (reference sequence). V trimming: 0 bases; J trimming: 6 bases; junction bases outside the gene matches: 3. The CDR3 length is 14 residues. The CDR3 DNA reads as TGTGCCAGCAGCTTGGGACAGGGGCGGGATACGCAGTATTTT. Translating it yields CASSLGQGRDTQYF.

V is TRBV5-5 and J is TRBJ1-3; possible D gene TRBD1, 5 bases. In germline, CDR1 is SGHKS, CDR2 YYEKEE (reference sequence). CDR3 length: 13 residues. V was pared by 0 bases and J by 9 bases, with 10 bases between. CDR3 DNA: TGTGCCAGCAGCTTGGCGGGGGAAGGCACCATATATTTT. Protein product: CASSLAGEGTIYF. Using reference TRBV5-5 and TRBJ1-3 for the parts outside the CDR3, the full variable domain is DAGVTQSPTHLIKTRGQQVTLRCSPISGHKSVSWYQQVLGQGPQFIFQYYEKEERGRGNFPDRFSARQFPNYSSELNVNALLLGDSALYLCASSLAGEGTIYFGEGSWLTVV.

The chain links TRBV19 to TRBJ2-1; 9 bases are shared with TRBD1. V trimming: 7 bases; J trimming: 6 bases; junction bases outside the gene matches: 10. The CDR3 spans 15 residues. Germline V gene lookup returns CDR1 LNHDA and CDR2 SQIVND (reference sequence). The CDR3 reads CASKPGQGVSNEQFF. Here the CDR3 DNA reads TGTGCCAGTAAGCCGGGACAGGGTGTTTCCAATGAGCAGTTCTTC.

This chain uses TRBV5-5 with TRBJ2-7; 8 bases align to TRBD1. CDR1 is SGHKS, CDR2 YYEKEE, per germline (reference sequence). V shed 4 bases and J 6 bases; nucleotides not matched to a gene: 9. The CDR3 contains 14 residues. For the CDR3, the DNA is TGTGCCAGCAGCCCCTGGACAGGGAGAAGCGAGCAGTACTTC. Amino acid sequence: CASSPWTGRSEQYF.

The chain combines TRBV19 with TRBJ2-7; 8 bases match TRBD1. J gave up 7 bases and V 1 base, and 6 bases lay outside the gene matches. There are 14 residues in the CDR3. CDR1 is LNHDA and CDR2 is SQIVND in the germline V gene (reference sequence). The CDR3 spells CASSIVATGGEQYF. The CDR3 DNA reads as TGTGCCAGTAGTATAGTGGCAACAGGGGGGGAGCAGTACTTC.

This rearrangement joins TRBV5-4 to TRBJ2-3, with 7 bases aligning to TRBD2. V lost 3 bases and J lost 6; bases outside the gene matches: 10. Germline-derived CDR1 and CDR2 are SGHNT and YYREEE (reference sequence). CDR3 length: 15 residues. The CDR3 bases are TGTGCCAGCAGCTCTAGCGGTTCCACACGGGATACGCAGTATTTT. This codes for CASSSSGSTRDTQYF.